This paragraph covers one TCR beta chain sequence. Its antigen is as yet unknown. Only in-frame clones appear in the TCRdb table, and some are missing; sequencing was by immunoSEQ multiplex PCR. The sample contains fewer than 70,000 clones, roughly 94% of which appear only once. This specimen belongs to a study of cytomegalovirus exposure and HLA in healthy donors. Study-wide results and limits: In the 120 or so validation repertoires, about 94% of cluster scores exceeded 0, per a later analysis.

CDR1 is SGDLS, CDR2 YYNGEE, per germline. Trimming removed 1 base from V and 5 bases from J; junction bases left unmatched: 5. There are 16 residues in the CDR3. The source material was PBMCs. The receptor comes from a woman under 30 in good health and CMV-seropositive. The V call is TRBV9, the J call TRBJ1-4, with 10 nucleotides matching TRBD1. CDR3 region: CASSVNTGQGNEKLFF. CDR3 DNA: TGTGCCAGCAGCGTAAATACGGGACAGGGGAATGAAAAACTGTTTTTT.